The next 8 T cell receptor beta chains were all read from a single sample in a study of cytomegalovirus exposure and HLA in healthy donors. The primer mix had 60 Vbeta and 13 Jbeta primers. Clones were read by immunoSEQ multiplex PCR, and TCRdb kept only the in-frame ones, dropping some. Of approximately 160,000 clones listed, roughly 80% are singletons. The sequencing sample was made of PBMCs. These receptors were collected from a girl between 2 and 10 years old in good health and CMV-seropositive.

The rearrangement joins TRBV2 to TRBJ2-1; possibly TRBD1 for D (5 bases). Germline values: CDR1 SNHLY, CDR2 FYNNEI. This CDR3 comprises 15 residues. The germline V and J ends were trimmed by 2 bases and 6 bases, with 14 bases remaining between them. CDR3 region: CASSEYSLGVNEQFF. DNA for the CDR3: TGTGCCAGCAGTGAATATAGCCTAGGGGTCAATGAGCAGTTCTTC. The variable domain in full, with the rest retrieved from reference TRBV2 and TRBJ2-1, is EPEVTQTPSHQVTQMGQEVILRCVPISNHLYFYWYRQILGQKVEFLVSFYNNEISEKSEIFDDQFSVERPDGSNFTLKIRSTKLEDSAMYFCASSEYSLGVNEQFFGPGTRLTVL.

The chain recombines TRBV5-4 with TRBJ1-1, with 8 bases that match TRBD1. V shed 4 bases, J shed 7 bases, and the junction held 12 bases outside the gene matches. There are 15 residues in the CDR3. Germline-derived CDR1 and CDR2 are SGHNT and YYREEE (reference sequence). Here the CDR3 reads CASSLKTGVDGEAFF. CDR3 bases: TGTGCCAGCAGCCTTAAGACAGGGGTTGATGGTGAAGCTTTCTTT.

V is TRBV30 and J is TRBJ2-5; possible D gene TRBD2, 6 bases. Germline CDR1 reads GTSNPN; CDR2 reads SVGIG (reference sequence). The CDR3 extends over 14 amino acids. The ends were cut back, 1 base at V and 5 bases at J, with 14 bases in the middle. The CDR3 region is CAWSGGVDLETQYF. The CDR3 DNA is TGTGCCTGGAGTGGGGGGGTGGATTTGGAGACCCAGTACTTC.

J is TRBJ2-2 and V is TRBV6-6; D not certain. Per germline, CDR1 MNHNY and CDR2 SVGAGI (reference sequence). Trimming pared 4 bases from V and 4 bases from J, leaving 16 bases between. This CDR3 is 16 amino acids long. The CDR3 nucleotides read TGTGCCAGCAGTTTCCAGGTTTACACGCTCACCGGGGAGCTGTTTTTT. Translated, it gives CASSFQVYTLTGELFF.

The chain uses TRBV2 and TRBJ2-5, with 10 bases lining up with TRBD1. CDR1 is SNHLY, CDR2 FYNNEI, per germline. The V gene end was trimmed by 5 bases and the J gene end by 3 bases; junction bases not matched to a gene: 3. This CDR3 has 14 amino acids. CDR3 sequence (DNA): TGTGCCAGCAGTAAGACAGGGGGCAAAGAGACCCAGTACTTC. Translating it yields CASSKTGGKETQYF.

This sequence joins TRBV5-8 and TRBJ2-1; D is possibly TRBD2 (6 bases). The CDR3 is 15 amino acids. V gave up 0 bases and J gave up 3 bases, with 10 bases separating them. CDR1 and CDR2 from the germline V gene are SGHTS and YDEGEE. The CDR3 protein is CASSLDPAGYNEQFF. DNA of the CDR3: TGTGCCAGCAGCTTGGATCCAGCGGGCTACAATGAGCAGTTCTTC.

V gene TRBV19 combines with J gene TRBJ2-6; weak D call: TRBD1 (6 bases). From germline, CDR1 is LNHDA and CDR2 SQIVND (reference sequence). V was clipped by 8 bases and J by 1 base, with 9 bases between them. This CDR3 region has 14 residues. The CDR3 nucleotides read TGTGCCAGTTTAACAGGGTCTGGGGCCAACGTCCTGACTTTC. Residues: CASLTGSGANVLTF.

The gene calls are TRBV28 and TRBJ2-1; 8 bases are a match to TRBD1. The CDR3 runs 14 residues. The germline V gene has CDR1 MDHEN and CDR2 SYDVKM. V was clipped by 3 bases and J by 7 bases; unmatched bases: 5. CDR3: CASSFQGAGNEQFF. CDR3 nucleotide sequence: TGTGCCAGCAGTTTCCAGGGGGCGGGTAATGAGCAGTTCTTC.